The rows below give T cell receptor beta chains drawn from one sample of a study of CD8 T cells in Susac syndrome. From the immunoSEQ multiplex PCR reads, TCRdb called clonotypes with MiXCR, one entry per CDR3 protein. This sample has 100,000 to 150,000 distinct CDR3 sequences, with roughly 94% found just once. Sequencing was performed on CD8+ T cells from PBMCs. These receptors were collected from a human donor with Susac syndrome. The CDR3 runs from the conserved cysteine through the conserved F or W. D genes are given only for firm matches. Clone size appears in some rows only: once, few, many, or a class for an expanded clone.

>-|-|TRBV7-9|TRBJ2-3
CASSFRPGPTDTQYF
TGTGCCAGCAGCTTTCGCCCTGGACCCACAGATACGCAGTATTTT
>-|TRBD1|TRBV24-1|TRBJ2-1
CATSDSGTTGFNEQFF
TGTGCCACCAGTGATTCTGGGACGACAGGGTTCAATGAGCAGTTCTTC
>-|-|TRBV4-1|TRBJ1-1
CASRATAAGTEAFF
TGCGCCAGCAGAGCGACAGCCGCGGGGACTGAAGCTTTCTTT
>-|-|TRBV12-3/TRBV12-4|TRBJ2-7
CASSFSYEQYF
TGTGCCAGCAGCTTCTCCTACGAGCAGTACTTC
>once|-|TRBV3-1|TRBJ1-5
CASSGRGLSNQPQHF
TGTGCCAGCTCCGGTCGGGGTTTAAGCAATCAGCCCCAGCATTTT
>-|-|TRBV4-1|TRBJ2-3
CASSQHLRTDTQYF
TGCGCCAGCAGCCAACATCTCCGCACAGATACGCAGTATTTT
>-|-|TRBV29-1|TRBJ1-1
CSSGERVDTEAFF
TGCAGCTCCGGAGAACGGGTGGACACTGAAGCTTTCTTT
>-|-|TRBV19|TRBJ1-1
CASIAGTKAFF
TGTGCCAGTATCGCCGGGACAAAAGCTTTCTTT
>-|-|TRBV27|TRBJ2-7
CASSFEGQNPKQYF
TGTGCCAGCAGTTTTGAGGGGCAAAACCCCAAGCAGTACTTC
>-|TRBD2|TRBV14|TRBJ2-1
CASSQGRGVYNEQFF
TGTGCCAGCAGCCAAGGGCGGGGGGTTTACAATGAGCAGTTCTTC